The rows below give T cell receptor beta chains drawn from one sample of a study of blood T cell repertoires in COVID-19. Assay: immunoSEQ multiplex PCR; the TCRdb copy retains only in-frame clones and omits some. Among roughly 100,000 clones, 60% to 80% were seen once, and the ten largest hold less than 1%. The sample taken for sequencing was peripheral blood. Every receptor here comes from a human donor with acute or convalescent COVID-19. The donor label of this sample is uncertain. CDR3s include the opening cysteine and the closing phenylalanine or tryptophan. A D gene is named only where the DNA matches it firmly. A clone size is listed for some rows: how often the clone was seen (once, few, many), or a class if it is expanded.

J: TRBJ1-3
V: TRBV19
D: TRBD1
size: .
CDR3: CASSLDRVSGNTIYF
DNA: TGTGCCAGTAGCCTCGACAGGGTCTCTGGAAACACCATATATTTT

J: TRBJ1-6
V: TRBV11-2
D: TRBD1
size: once
CDR3: CASSLWTGFNSPLHF
DNA: TGTGCCAGCAGCTTGTGGACAGGGTTTAATTCACCCCTCCACTTT

J: TRBJ1-1
V: TRBV2
D: .
size: .
CDR3: CASSVRQSLEAFF
DNA: TGTGCCAGCAGTGTGCGCCAATCCCTCGAAGCTTTCTTT

J: TRBJ2-7
V: TRBV4-1
D: TRBD1
size: .
CDR3: CASSQGTGTTSEQYF
DNA: TGCGCCAGCAGCCAAGGGACAGGGACGACCTCCGAGCAGTACTTC

J: TRBJ2-3
V: TRBV3-1/TRBV3-2
D: .
size: .
CDR3: CASSQDAGVGTDTQYF
DNA: TGTGCCAGCAGCCAAGACGCAGGGGTTGGCACAGATACGCAGTATTTT

J: TRBJ1-1
V: TRBV5-6
D: .
size: .
CDR3: CASSLVGRQGTEAFF
DNA: TGTGCCAGCAGCCTAGTCGGGCGCCAGGGCACTGAAGCTTTCTTT

J: TRBJ2-5
V: TRBV2
D: TRBD1
size: .
CDR3: CASREDRAGTQYF
DNA: TGTGCCAGCAGAGAGGACAGGGCGGGGACCCAGTACTTC

J: TRBJ2-3
V: TRBV3-1/TRBV3-2
D: .
size: many
CDR3: CASSQGLKNGGGGTQYF
DNA: TGTGCCAGCAGCCAAGGTTTGAAGAACGGGGGAGGTGGTACGCAGTATTTT

J: TRBJ2-5
V: TRBV9
D: .
size: .
CDR3: CASSARTRGETQYF
DNA: TGTGCCAGCAGCGCAAGAACCCGGGGGGAGACCCAGTACTTC

J: TRBJ2-3
V: TRBV2
D: .
size: .
CDR3: CASRWSHTDTQYF
DNA: TGTGCCAGCAGGTGGAGCCACACAGATACGCAGTATTTT

J: TRBJ1-6
V: TRBV2
D: TRBD1
size: .
CDR3: CASREGQVHNSPLHF
DNA: TGTGCCAGCAGGGAGGGACAGGTGCATAATTCACCCCTCCACTTT

J: TRBJ2-3
V: TRBV12-5
D: .
size: .
CDR3: CASVKGGTDTQYF
DNA: TGTGCTAGTGTGAAGGGGGGCACAGATACGCAGTATTTT

J: TRBJ2-1
V: TRBV20-1
D: .
size: .
CDR3: CSASAGEQFF
DNA: TGCAGTGCTAGTGCGGGGGAGCAGTTCTTC

J: TRBJ2-5
V: TRBV20-1
D: .
size: .
CDR3: CSAKPPETQYF
DNA: TGCAGTGCTAAGCCCCCGGAGACCCAGTACTTC

J: TRBJ1-1
V: TRBV9
D: .
size: .
CDR3: CASSVAPAGGEAFF
DNA: TGTGCCAGCAGCGTAGCTCCTGCAGGAGGTGAAGCTTTCTTT

J: TRBJ2-1
V: TRBV5-1
D: TRBD2
size: once
CDR3: CASSSSGGHSYNEQFF
DNA: TGCGCCAGCAGCAGTAGCGGGGGGCACTCCTACAATGAGCAGTTCTTC

J: TRBJ2-5
V: TRBV7-9
D: .
size: .
CDR3: CASSLWPGVAPGETQYF
DNA: TGTGCCAGCAGCTTATGGCCAGGGGTGGCGCCCGGGGAGACCCAGTACTTC

J: TRBJ1-2
V: TRBV6-5
D: TRBD1
size: .
CDR3: CASSYSTGGAHGYTF
DNA: TGTGCCAGCAGTTATTCGACAGGGGGCGCACACGGCTACACCTTC

J: TRBJ1-1
V: TRBV30
D: .
size: few
CDR3: CAWSSFTEAFF
DNA: TGTGCCTGGAGTTCCTTCACTGAAGCTTTCTTT

J: TRBJ2-7
V: TRBV5-1
D: .
size: few
CDR3: CASSLEYREYEQYF
DNA: TGCGCCAGCAGCTTGGAATACAGAGAATACGAGCAGTACTTC

J: TRBJ2-3
V: TRBV28
D: .
size: once
CDR3: CASSRQGGDPRDTQYF
DNA: TGTGCCAGCAGTAGACAAGGGGGGGACCCTAGGGATACGCAGTATTTT

J: TRBJ2-2
V: TRBV6-4
D: .
size: .
CDR3: CASSDAGLTGELFF
DNA: TGTGCCAGCAGTGACGCGGGACTCACCGGGGAGCTGTTTTTT

J: TRBJ1-2
V: TRBV11-2
D: TRBD1
size: few
CDR3: CASSSGDRNYYGYTF
DNA: TGTGCCAGCAGCTCGGGGGACAGAAACTACTATGGCTACACCTTC

J: TRBJ2-3
V: TRBV4-1
D: TRBD2
size: .
CDR3: CASSHLLAGAKGTQYF
DNA: TGCGCCAGCAGCCACCTACTAGCGGGCGCTAAGGGGACGCAGTATTTT

J: TRBJ1-5
V: TRBV10-2
D: TRBD1
size: once
CDR3: CASSLEGQRNQPQHF
DNA: TGCGCCAGCAGTCTGGAGGGACAGCGAAATCAGCCCCAGCATTTT

J: TRBJ1-1
V: TRBV5-1
D: .
size: once
CDR3: CASSFLDSTAEAFF
DNA: TGCGCCAGCAGCTTTTTGGACAGTACTGCTGAAGCTTTCTTT

J: TRBJ1-1
V: TRBV3-1/TRBV3-2
D: .
size: .
CDR3: CASGHLGRAFF
DNA: TGTGCCAGCGGCCATCTCGGGAGGGCTTTCTTT

J: TRBJ2-3
V: TRBV9
D: .
size: .
CDR3: CASSVERGGFGTDTQYF
DNA: TGTGCCAGCAGCGTAGAGAGGGGGGGATTCGGGACAGATACGCAGTATTTT

J: TRBJ2-1
V: TRBV2
D: .
size: .
CDR3: CASSLIRVPYNEQFF
DNA: TGTGCCAGCTCCCTAATCAGGGTCCCCTACAATGAGCAGTTCTTC

J: TRBJ1-2
V: TRBV9
D: .
size: .
CDR3: CASSVDFGGNFGGYTF
DNA: TGTGCCAGCAGCGTAGATTTCGGGGGGAATTTCGGTGGCTACACCTTC

J: TRBJ2-1
V: TRBV9
D: TRBD1
size: .
CDR3: CASSVAWTGNEQFF
DNA: TGTGCCAGCAGCGTAGCGTGGACAGGGAATGAGCAGTTCTTC

J: TRBJ1-2
V: TRBV28
D: .
size: .
CDR3: CASRGDRIYGYTF
DNA: TGTGCCAGCAGGGGCGACAGGATCTATGGCTACACCTTC

J: TRBJ1-2
V: TRBV15
D: TRBD1
size: once
CDR3: CATSAGQGRYGYTF
DNA: TGTGCCACCAGCGCAGGACAGGGGCGCTATGGCTATACCTTC

J: TRBJ2-4
V: TRBV5-5
D: .
size: .
CDR3: CASSLYGDLAKNIQYF
DNA: TGTGCCAGCAGCTTGTACGGGGACTTAGCCAAAAACATTCAGTACTTC

J: TRBJ1-5
V: TRBV19
D: TRBD1
size: .
CDR3: CASSIATGGRNQPQHF
DNA: TGTGCCAGTAGTATAGCGACAGGGGGTAGGAATCAGCCCCAGCATTTT

J: TRBJ1-1
V: TRBV27
D: TRBD1
size: .
CDR3: CASRDPGQGGGAFF
DNA: TGTGCCAGCAGGGATCCGGGACAGGGTGGAGGAGCTTTCTTT

J: TRBJ1-6
V: TRBV28
D: .
size: .
CDR3: CASTLYRSGPRASPLHF
DNA: TGTGCCAGCACCCTTTATCGGTCCGGGCCCAGGGCTTCACCCCTCCACTTT

J: TRBJ1-2
V: TRBV2
D: TRBD1
size: few
CDR3: CASSAGQGEGYTF
DNA: TGTGCCAGCAGTGCAGGACAGGGCGAGGGCTACACCTTC

J: TRBJ1-4
V: TRBV5-6
D: .
size: .
CDR3: CASNLWRTAAYEKLFF
DNA: TGTGCCAGCAACTTGTGGCGGACAGCCGCCTATGAAAAACTGTTTTTT

J: TRBJ1-2
V: TRBV5-6
D: TRBD1
size: .
CDR3: CASSRDRHYGYTF
DNA: TGTGCCAGCAGTCGGGACAGACACTATGGCTACACCTTC

J: TRBJ2-7
V: TRBV9
D: TRBD2
size: .
CDR3: CASSVEPGTSNEQYF
DNA: TGTGCCAGCAGCGTAGAACCCGGGACTAGCAACGAGCAGTACTTC

J: TRBJ2-1
V: TRBV19
D: .
size: .
CDR3: CASSSGLGRPYNEQFF
DNA: TGTGCCAGTAGTTCCGGACTGGGGAGGCCCTACAATGAGCAGTTCTTC

J: TRBJ1-4
V: TRBV6-6
D: .
size: .
CDR3: CASSQAGGRNEKLFF
DNA: TGTGCCAGCTCCCAGGCCGGGGGGAGGAATGAAAAACTGTTTTTT

J: TRBJ2-1
V: TRBV5-4
D: .
size: .
CDR3: CASSSLNEQFF
DNA: TGTGCCAGCAGCTCCCTCAATGAGCAGTTCTTC

J: TRBJ2-5
V: TRBV21-1
D: .
size: .
CDR3: CASSNQQETQYF
DNA: TGTGCCAGCAGCAACCAGCAAGAGACCCAGTACTTC

J: TRBJ1-5
V: TRBV11-2
D: .
size: .
CDR3: CASSLDPRPRGNQPQHF
DNA: TGTGCCAGCAGCTTAGATCCCCGGCCACGGGGCAATCAGCCCCAGCATTTT